Listed here are 5 T cell receptor beta chains from one sample, sequenced in a study of blood T cell repertoires in COVID-19. Here immunoSEQ multiplex PCR was the method, and the copy in TCRdb shows in-frame clones only, minus some. The sample shows about half a million clones, roughly 87% of them seen only once. The sample consisted of peripheral blood. The receptors were gathered from a man aged 18 to 29 with COVID-19, enrolled during active disease.

The rearrangement uses TRBV6-5 and TRBJ1-5, with D perhaps matching TRBD1 (6 bases). This CDR3 is 13 amino acids long. CDR1 and CDR2 from the germline V gene are MNHEY and SVGAGI. The V end was cut by 5 bases, the J end by 12 bases, with 17 bases between. The CDR3, as DNA: TGTGCCAGCAGTCAAAAGAGGGGGACGGGCCAGCATTTT. Translation gives CASSQKRGTGQHF.

The chain employs TRBV2 and TRBJ1-1; 12 bases line up with TRBD1. The CDR3 spans 15 residues. From germline, CDR1 is SNHLY and CDR2 FYNNEI. The V segment lost 7 bases and the J segment 5 bases; nucleotides outside the gene matches: 8. CDR3 in DNA: TGTGCCAGCAAGGGACAGGGGGCAAGTGGAACTGAAGCTTTCTTT. Its translation: CASKGQGASGTEAFF.

The CDR3 sequence is CASKLAEGYEQYF. CDR3 bases: TGCGCCAGTAAACTAGCGGAAGGCTACGAGCAGTACTTC. This sequence joins TRBV5-1 and TRBJ2-7; 8 nucleotides match TRBD2. This CDR3 has 13 residues. CDR1 is SGHRS, CDR2 YFSETQ, per germline. V lost 8 bases and J lost 3; bases outside the gene matches: 7.

In nucleotides, the CDR3 is TGTGCCAGCAGTTACGACTTCCTAGCGGGAGGTGCGGATGAGCAGTTCTTC. It yields the protein CASSYDFLAGGADEQFF. The gene calls are TRBV6-2 or TRBV6-3 and TRBJ2-1, with 11 bases identical to TRBD2. Germline trimming cut 2 bases from V and 8 bases from J; bases unmatched to any gene: 11. The CDR3 covers 17 residues. Germline assignment: CDR1 MNHEY and CDR2 SVGEGT.

V and J are TRBV5-1 and TRBJ2-5, with D possibly matching TRBD2 (7 bases). Trimming removed 4 bases from V and 4 bases from J, with 14 bases in between. The germline CDR1 and CDR2 sequences are SGHRS and YFSETQ. The CDR3 has 14 amino acids. The CDR3 is CASSRSGGAETQYF. The CDR3 DNA sequence: TGCGCCAGCAGCCGTTCGGGGGGCGCAGAGACCCAGTACTTC.